The 14 T cell receptor beta chains reported below all come from one sample, sequenced in a study of T cell responses to AZD1222 COVID-19 vaccine. Assay used: immunoSEQ multiplex PCR; TCRdb lists only in-frame clones, some missing. This table has 110,000 to 150,000 clones, 85% to 90% appearing once. The sample was peripheral blood, taken on day 0 of AZD1222 vaccination. All receptors come from an adult in good health.

This clone was seen a few times. The rearrangement links TRBV9 to TRBJ1-1, with D maybe TRBD1 (5 bases). In germline, CDR1 is SGDLS, CDR2 YYNGEE. The CDR3 has 16 amino acids. Trimming took 4 bases from V and 0 from J, leaving 16 bases between them. CDR3 in amino acids: CASSSGDVRMNTEAFF. As DNA, the CDR3 is TGTGCCAGCAGCTCTGGGGACGTACGAATGAACACTGAAGCTTTCTTT.

V usage is TRBV4-1 and J usage is TRBJ1-2; D is undetermined. The CDR3 has 15 residues. Germline CDR1 is MGHRA and CDR2 is YSYEKL. V was pared by 4 bases and J by 0 bases, with 12 bases between. In nucleotides, the CDR3 is TGCGCCAGCAGCCCGACACCGTCGGCTAACTATGGCTACACCTTC. Encoded protein: CASSPTPSANYGYTF.

The chain combines TRBV4-1 with TRBJ1-6; D is perhaps TRBD1 (5 bases). V was cut by 2 bases and J by 0 bases, with 17 bases left in between. Germline-derived CDR1 and CDR2 are MGHRA and YSYEKL. CDR3 length: 19 amino acids. The CDR3 sequence: CASSQRSGPSSSYNSPLHF. The DNA of the CDR3 is TGCGCCAGCAGCCAAAGATCGGGACCCTCTTCCTCCTATAATTCACCCCTCCACTTT.

This chain links TRBV10-3 with TRBJ2-7; 8 bases fit TRBD1. Looked up from germline, CDR1 is ENHRY and CDR2 is SYGVKD. This CDR3 contains 15 residues. J gave up 3 bases and V 4 bases, and 8 bases lay outside the gene matches. DNA of the CDR3: TGTGCCATCAGTGCATGGACAGGGATTATCTACGAGCAGTACTTC. This encodes CAISAWTGIIYEQYF.

The V gene is TRBV2, the J gene TRBJ2-5; 7 positions agree with TRBD1. V trimming: 6 bases; J trimming: 5 bases; junction bases outside the gene matches: 6. This CDR3 spans 13 amino acids. CDR1 is SNHLY and CDR2 is FYNNEI in the germline V gene. The DNA for the CDR3 is TGTGCCAGCAGACCGGACAGGACGGAGACCCAGTACTTC. This codes for CASRPDRTETQYF.

The chain recombines TRBV5-6 with TRBJ1-2; D possibly corresponds to TRBD1 (5 bases). Germline V gene lookup returns CDR1 SGHDT and CDR2 YYEEEE. The CDR3 is 15 amino acids. V was cut by 3 bases and J by 5 bases, with 17 bases left in between. The CDR3 loop is CASSSGPTPSYGYTF. The CDR3 DNA is TGTGCCAGCAGCTCGGGGCCTACCCCCAGTTATGGCTACACCTTC.

Details on this clone: A junction end diverges from the germline sequence, so it may reflect a read error. V and J are TRBV7-7 and TRBJ2-1; 10 bases line up with TRBD2. Germline-derived CDR1 and CDR2 are SSHAT and FNYEAQ (reference sequence). The CDR3 extends over 17 amino acids. As DNA, the CDR3 is TGTGCTAGCAGCCCTGGACTAGCGGACGCTTTATACAATGAGCAGTTCTTC. It translates to CASSPGLADALYNEQFF.

J is TRBJ1-5 and V is TRBV6-1; D gene uncertain. V was clipped by 0 bases and J by 5 bases, with 5 bases between them. The germline CDR1 and CDR2 sequences are MNHNS and SASEGT. The CDR3 is 13 amino acids. The CDR3 DNA is TGTGCCAGCAGTGAAGCGCCTTATCAGCCCCAGCATTTT. It specifies CASSEAPYQPQHF.

The chain employs TRBV7-9 and TRBJ2-7; no reliable D call. Germline V gives CDR1 SEHNR, CDR2 FQNEAQ (reference sequence). This CDR3 comprises 11 residues. The V gene lost 4 bases and the J gene lost 3 bases, with 4 bases spanning the gap. The CDR3 reads CASSSNYEQYF. DNA for the CDR3: TGTGCCAGCAGCTCCAACTACGAGCAGTACTTC.

This clone showed up just a few times. The CDR3 spells CASSRTRGQGNSPLHF. The CDR3 DNA reads as TGTGCCAGCAGCCGTACCAGGGGACAGGGAAATTCACCCCTCCACTTT. V usage is TRBV3-1 (or the pseudogene TRBV3-2) and J usage is TRBJ1-6, with 9 nucleotides matching TRBD1. V dropped 4 bases and J dropped 7; count of bases not matched to a gene: 8. The CDR3 totals 16 residues. Germline-derived CDR1 and CDR2 are LGHDT and YNNKEL (reference sequence).

This rearrangement joins TRBV2 to TRBJ1-1; D perhaps matches TRBD1 (5 bases). Trimming stripped 8 bases from V and 3 bases from J, with 13 bases between. The CDR3 has 13 residues. Per germline, CDR1 SNHLY and CDR2 FYNNEI. CDR3 in amino acids: CASEGYWDTEAFF. The CDR3 DNA follows: TGTGCCAGCGAGGGGTATTGGGACACTGAAGCTTTCTTT.

This chain links TRBV14 with TRBJ2-5, with D hard to call. Germline V gene sequence: CDR1 SGHDN, CDR2 FVKESK. CDR3 size: 12 residues. V was shortened by 4 bases and J by 5 bases, with 8 bases between the two germline ends. CDR3 DNA sequence: TGTGCCAGCAGCCTCTTAATGGAGACCCAGTACTTC. Translation gives CASSLLMETQYF.

The chain joins TRBV21-1 to TRBJ1-2. TRBV21-1 is shown as a pseudogene. The CDR3 extends over 18 amino acids. CDR3 residues: CASSRARGKRIDNYGYTF. CDR3 DNA: TGTGCCAGCAGTCGAGCCCGGGGGAAACGGATCGATAACTATGGCTACACCTTC.

CDR3 sequence reads: CASSVEGRLNYGYTF. For the CDR3, the DNA is TGTGCCAGCAGCGTAGAGGGGAGATTGAACTATGGCTACACCTTC. The chain has TRBV9 and TRBJ1-2, with D possibly TRBD1 on 5 matching bases. The ends were cut back, 0 bases at V and 2 bases at J, with 11 bases in the middle. Germline V gene lookup returns CDR1 SGDLS and CDR2 YYNGEE. The CDR3 spans 15 residues.